This T cell receptor beta chain was sequenced during a study of PD-1 blockade in mismatch repair-deficient tumors. Study in general: Enrolled about 2012-2016, patients had progressing, pretreated mismatch repair-deficient cancers of more than ten types. Study results and limitations: About 4.5% of the 142 peptide-expanded blood TCRs were also found in tumor.

Data came from immunoSEQ multiplex PCR; TCRdb stores just in-frame clones and leaves some out. Of more than 11,000 clones in the sample, around 84% were seen once. The CDR3 consists of 14 residues. The germline V and J ends were trimmed by 7 bases and 0 bases, with 10 bases remaining between them. The germline gives CDR1 SEHNR, CDR2 FQNEAQ (reference sequence). On this clone itself: Its antigen is as yet unknown.

The time point is: approximately 10-day in vitro stimulation with candidate neoantigen peptide 4. A few pembrolizumab responders had their TCRs sequenced. Several ELISpot-reactive neoantigen peptides each drove a 10-day in vitro stimulation. This TCR derives from an adult with mismatch repair-deficient cancer. The rearrangement links TRBV7-9 to TRBJ1-3; D perhaps matches TRBD1 (6 bases). The sample consisted of cells cultured in vitro, taken from a patient treated with pembrolizumab. DNA for the CDR3: TGTGCCAGCACCCCAGGGGACTCTGGAAACACCATATATTTT. It is translated as CASTPGDSGNTIYF. The full variable domain, its missing parts supplied by reference TRBV7-9 and TRBJ1-3, is DTGVSQNPRHKITKRGQNVTFRCDPISEHNRLYWYRQTLGQGPEFLTYFQNEAQLEKSRLLSDRFSAERPKGSFSTLEIQRTEQGDSAMYLCASTPGDSGNTIYFGEGSWLTVV.